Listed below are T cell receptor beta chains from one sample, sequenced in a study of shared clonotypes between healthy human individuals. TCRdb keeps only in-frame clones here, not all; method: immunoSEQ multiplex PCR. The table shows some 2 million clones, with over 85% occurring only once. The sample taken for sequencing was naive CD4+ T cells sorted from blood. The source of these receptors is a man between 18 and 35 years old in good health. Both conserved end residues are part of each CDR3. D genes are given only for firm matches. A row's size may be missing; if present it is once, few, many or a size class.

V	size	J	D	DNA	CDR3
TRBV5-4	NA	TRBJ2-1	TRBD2	TGTGCCAGCAGCTTGGCGGGGGGGAACTACAATGAGCAGTTCTTC	CASSLAGGNYNEQFF
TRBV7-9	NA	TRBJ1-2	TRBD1	TGTGCCAGCAGCTACGACCCGGGACAGGGGCTTTTCAACTATGGCTACACCTTC	CASSYDPGQGLFNYGYTF
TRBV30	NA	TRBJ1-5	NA	TGTGCCTGGGGCCCCGGCTCCGGTAGCAATCAGCCCCAGCATTTT	CAWGPGSGSNQPQHF
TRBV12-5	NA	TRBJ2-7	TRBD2	TGTGCTAGTGGTTTGGTATATATGTTGGCTAGCGGGAGTGTCGAGCAGTACTTC	CASGLVYMLASGSVEQYF
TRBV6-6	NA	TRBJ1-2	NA	TGTGCCAGCAGTCTGCGGGACAACTATGGCTACACCTTC	CASSLRDNYGYTF
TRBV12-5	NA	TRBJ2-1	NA	TGTGCTAGTGGTACGGGGCTGAGCTCCTACAATGAACAGTTCTTC	CASGTGLSSYNEQFF
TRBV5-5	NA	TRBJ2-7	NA	TGTGCCAGCAGCTTGATTGGCTCCTACGAGCAGTACTTC	CASSLIGSYEQYF
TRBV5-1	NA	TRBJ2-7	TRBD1	TGCGCCAGCAGCTTGAGTCTCGCGGGACAGGGGTACTACGAGCAGTACTTC	CASSLSLAGQGYYEQYF
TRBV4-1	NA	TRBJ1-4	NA	TGCGCCAGCAGCCAATTGGGAGGGTGGACTAATGAAAAACTGTTTTTT	CASSQLGGWTNEKLFF
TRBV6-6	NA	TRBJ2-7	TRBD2	TGTGCCAGCAGCGGGCGGGCCAGCGGGGGCTACGAGCAGTACTTC	CASSGRASGGYEQYF
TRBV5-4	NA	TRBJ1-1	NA	TGTGCCAGCAGTTTACAGGGTTCCACTGAAGCTTTCTTT	CASSLQGSTEAFF
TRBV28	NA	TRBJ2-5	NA	TGTGCCAGCAGTTTAGCAGGGCAGGTAGAGACCCAGTACTTC	CASSLAGQVETQYF
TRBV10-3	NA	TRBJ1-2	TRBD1	TGTGCCATCAGTGGATGGGACAGGGCCTTGGGGGACTATGGCTACACCTTC	CAISGWDRALGDYGYTF
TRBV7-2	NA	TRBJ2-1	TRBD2	TGTGCCAGCAGCTTAGCGTGGGACTACTACAATGAGCAGTTCTTC	CASSLAWDYYNEQFF
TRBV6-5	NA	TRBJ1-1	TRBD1	TGTGCCAGCAGTTTAAGACAGGGAGGTACTGAAGCTTTCTTT	CASSLRQGGTEAFF
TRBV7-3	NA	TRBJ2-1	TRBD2	TGTGCCAGCAGCATTACTAGCGGGGACTACAATGAGCAGTTCTTC	CASSITSGDYNEQFF
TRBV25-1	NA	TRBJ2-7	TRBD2	TGTGCCAGCAGTTGGCCTAGCGGTAACTCCTACGAGCAGTACTTC	CASSWPSGNSYEQYF
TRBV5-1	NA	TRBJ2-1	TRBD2	TGCGCCAGCAGCTTGCTTAGCGGGGACAAGTACAATGAGCAGTTCTTC	CASSLLSGDKYNEQFF
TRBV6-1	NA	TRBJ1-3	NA	TGTGCCAGCAGGAGTGGATCTGGAAACACCATATATTTT	CASRSGSGNTIYF
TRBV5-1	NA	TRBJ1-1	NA	TGCGCCAGCAGCTTGGCTAGGGGGGCGACGATGAACACTGAAGCTTTCTTT	CASSLARGATMNTEAFF
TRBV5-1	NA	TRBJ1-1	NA	TGCGCCAGCAACCAGGCTACAGGGTCTACCAAGGGCACTGAAGCTTTCTTT	CASNQATGSTKGTEAFF
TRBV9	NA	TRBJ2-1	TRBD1	TGTGCCAGCAGCGTAGCCGTACAGGGGGCTATAAATGAGCAGTTCTTC	CASSVAVQGAINEQFF
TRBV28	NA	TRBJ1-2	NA	TGTGCCAGCAGTTTAAGGGGGGATGGCTACACCTTC	CASSLRGDGYTF
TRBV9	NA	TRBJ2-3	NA	TGTGCCAGCAGCGTAGAAGACCGGACCACAGATACGCAGTATTTT	CASSVEDRTTDTQYF
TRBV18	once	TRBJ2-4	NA	TGTGCCAGCTCACCAGCGGGACAGGCCAAAAACATTCAGTACTTC	CASSPAGQAKNIQYF
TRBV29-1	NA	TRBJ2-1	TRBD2	TGCAGCGCCCGGGGGGAGCGGGGACTTCACTCCTACAATGAGCAGTTCTTC	CSARGERGLHSYNEQFF
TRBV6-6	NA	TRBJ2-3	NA	TGTGCCAGCAGTTATCAGGCTAGCACAGATACGCAGTATTTT	CASSYQASTDTQYF
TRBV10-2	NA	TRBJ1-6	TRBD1	TGCGCCAGCAATTCTCGACAGGGGAGCTCACCCCTCCACTTT	CASNSRQGSSPLHF
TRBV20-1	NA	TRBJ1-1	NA	TGCAGTGCCCGGAAGAACACTGAAGCTTTCTTT	CSARKNTEAFF
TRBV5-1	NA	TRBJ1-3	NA	TGCGCCAGCAGCTTGGGACAGGGAAACACCATATATTTT	CASSLGQGNTIYF
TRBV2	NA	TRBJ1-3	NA	TGTGCCAGCAGGGAGATCTCTGGAAACACCATATATTTT	CASREISGNTIYF
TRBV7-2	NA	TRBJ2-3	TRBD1	TGTGCCAGCAGCTTAGCACAACCCCTAGTAACAGGGGGCACAGATACGCAGTATTTT	CASSLAQPLVTGGTDTQYF